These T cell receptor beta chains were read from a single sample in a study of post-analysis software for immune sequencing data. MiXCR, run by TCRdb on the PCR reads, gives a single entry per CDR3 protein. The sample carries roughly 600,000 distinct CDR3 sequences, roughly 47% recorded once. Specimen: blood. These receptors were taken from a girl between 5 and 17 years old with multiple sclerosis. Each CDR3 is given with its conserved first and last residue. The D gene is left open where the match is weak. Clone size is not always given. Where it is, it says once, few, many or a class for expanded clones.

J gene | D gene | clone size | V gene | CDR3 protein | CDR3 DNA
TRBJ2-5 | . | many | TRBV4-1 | CASSDPNREQYF | TGCGCCAGCAGCGATCCAAATCGGGAGCAGTACTTC
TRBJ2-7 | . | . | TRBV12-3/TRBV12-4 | CASSLWPAAYEQYF | TGTGCCAGCAGTTTATGGCCCGCTGCCTACGAGCAGTACTTC
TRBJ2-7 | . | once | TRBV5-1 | CASSLATRAYEQYF | TGCGCCAGCAGCTTGGCGACCCGAGCCTACGAGCAGTACTTC
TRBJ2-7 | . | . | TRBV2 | CASSPRMTSYEQYF | TGTGCCAGCAGTCCTAGGATGACCTCCTACGAGCAGTACTTC
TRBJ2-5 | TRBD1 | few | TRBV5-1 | CASSLQGTGGQETQYF | TGCGCCAGCAGCTTGCAGGGGACAGGGGGCCAAGAGACCCAGTACTTC
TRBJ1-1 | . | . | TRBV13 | CASSLGQFEAFF | TGTGCCAGCAGCTTAGGACAGTTTGAAGCTTTCTTT
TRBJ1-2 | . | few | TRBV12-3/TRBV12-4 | CASSWTVYGYTF | TGTGCCAGCAGTTGGACAGTCTATGGCTACACCTTC
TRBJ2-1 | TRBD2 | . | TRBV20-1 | CSAAGQREFDEQFF | TGCAGTGCCGCGGGCCAGCGGGAGTTCGATGAGCAGTTCTTC
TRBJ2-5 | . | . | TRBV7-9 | CASSLGSGSGRQETHYF | TGTGCCAGCAGCTTAGGTTCCGGTAGCGGACGTCAAGAGACCCACTACTTC
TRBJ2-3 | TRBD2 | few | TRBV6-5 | CASSPWTRGTDTQYF | TGTGCCAGCAGTCCGTGGACTAGGGGCACAGATACGCAGTATTTT
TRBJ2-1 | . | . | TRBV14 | CASSPPGELYNEQFF | TGTGCCAGCAGCCCCCCAGGTGAGCTCTACAATGAGCAGTTCTTC
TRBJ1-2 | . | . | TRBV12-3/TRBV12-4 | CASSSGYVSYGYTF | TGTGCCAGCAGTTCAGGGTATGTGAGCTATGGCTACACCTTC
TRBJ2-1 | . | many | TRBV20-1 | CSATMTGRGHNEQFF | TGCAGTGCTACAATGACAGGGAGGGGACACAATGAGCAGTTCTTC
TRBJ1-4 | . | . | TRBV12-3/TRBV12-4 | CASSLEDEKLFF | TGTGCCAGCAGTTTAGAAGATGAAAAACTGTTTTTT
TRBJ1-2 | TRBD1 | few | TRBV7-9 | CASSAIGGAGGRGYTF | TGTGCCAGCAGCGCGATTGGCGGGGCAGGGGGCAGAGGCTACACCTTC
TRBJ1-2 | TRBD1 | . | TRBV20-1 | CSASPSRDRGGYTF | TGCAGTGCTAGCCCTAGCCGGGACAGGGGCGGCTACACCTTC
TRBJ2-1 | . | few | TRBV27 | CASSPGRVMVEQFF | TGTGCCAGCAGCCCGGGCAGGGTTATGGTTGAGCAGTTCTTC
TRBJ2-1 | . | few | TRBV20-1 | CSAKGGADNEQFF | TGCAGTGCTAAGGGGGGCGCCGACAATGAGCAGTTCTTC
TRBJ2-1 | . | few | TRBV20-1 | CSARVAVSYNEQFF | TGCAGTGCTAGGGTAGCGGTGTCCTACAATGAGCAGTTCTTC
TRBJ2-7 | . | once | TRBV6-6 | CASSILVTNYEQYF | TGTGCCAGCAGCATACTAGTTACAAACTACGAGCAGTACTTC
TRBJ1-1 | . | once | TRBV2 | CASSEVFPGVLSHTEAFF | TGTGCCAGCAGTGAAGTTTTCCCCGGGGTCCTTTCGCACACTGAAGCTTTCTTT
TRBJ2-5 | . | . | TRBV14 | CAKPGACYVTETQYF | TGTGCCAAACCCGGGGCTTGCTACGTCACGGAGACCCAGTACTTC
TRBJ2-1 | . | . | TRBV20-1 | CSASTLPGWGEYDEQFF | TGCAGTGCTAGTACCCTTCCGGGATGGGGGGAGTACGATGAGCAGTTCTTC
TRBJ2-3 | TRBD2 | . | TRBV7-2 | CASSPVPRLAGGETDTQYF | TGTGCCAGCAGCCCCGTTCCGAGACTAGCGGGGGGCGAGACAGATACGCAGTATTTT
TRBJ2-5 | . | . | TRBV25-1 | CASINNPQETQYF | TGTGCCAGCATTAACAACCCACAAGAGACCCAGTACTTC
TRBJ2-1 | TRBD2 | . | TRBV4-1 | CASSQLAAYNEQFF | TGCGCCAGCAGCCAGCTAGCGGCCTACAATGAGCAGTTCTTC
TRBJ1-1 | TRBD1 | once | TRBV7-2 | CASSQGDWDTEAFF | TGTGCCAGCAGCCAGGGGGACTGGGACACTGAAGCTTTCTTT
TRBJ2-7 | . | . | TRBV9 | CASSVDHLSYEQYF | TGTGCCAGCAGCGTAGACCACCTCTCCTACGAGCAGTACTTC
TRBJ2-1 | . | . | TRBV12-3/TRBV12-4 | CASTEGTGAAYKEQFF | TGTGCCAGCACTGAGGGAACTGGGGCGGCCTACAAAGAGCAGTTCTTC
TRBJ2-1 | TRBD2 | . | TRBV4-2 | CASSPQTSLSYNEQFF | TGTGCCAGCAGCCCCCAGACTAGCCTTTCCTACAATGAGCAGTTCTTC
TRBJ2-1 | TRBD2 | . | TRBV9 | CASSVDGGGRYNEQFF | TGTGCCAGCAGCGTAGACGGCGGGGGGCGCTACAATGAGCAGTTCTTC
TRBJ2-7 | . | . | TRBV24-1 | CATSDGDEQYF | TGTGCCACCAGTGACGGGGACGAGCAGTACTTC
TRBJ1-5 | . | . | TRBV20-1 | CSASLEGNQPQHF | TGCAGTGCTAGTCTTGAGGGGAATCAGCCCCAGCATTTT
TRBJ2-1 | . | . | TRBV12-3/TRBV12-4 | CASSPGGGNGEQFF | TGTGCCAGCAGCCCCGGTGGCGGGAATGGTGAGCAGTTCTTC
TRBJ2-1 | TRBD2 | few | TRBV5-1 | CASSLTAGGPYNEQFF | TGCGCCAGCAGCTTGACAGCGGGAGGCCCCTACAATGAGCAGTTCTTC
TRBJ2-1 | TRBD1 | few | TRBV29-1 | CSVEGQQGARGSYNEQFF | TGCAGCGTTGAAGGCCAACAGGGGGCGCGGGGCTCCTACAATGAGCAGTTCTTC
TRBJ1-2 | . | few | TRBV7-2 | CASSFPIQGDYGYTF | TGTGCCAGCAGCTTTCCAATCCAGGGAGACTATGGCTACACCTTC
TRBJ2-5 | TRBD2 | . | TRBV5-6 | CASSELAEAQETQYF | TGTGCCAGCAGCGAGCTAGCGGAGGCCCAAGAGACCCAGTACTTC
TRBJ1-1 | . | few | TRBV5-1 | CASSLGRERTNTEAFF | TGCGCCAGCAGCTTGGGCAGGGAGCGGACGAACACTGAAGCTTTCTTT
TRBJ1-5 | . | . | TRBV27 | CASRYGNQPQHF | TGTGCCAGCCGGTATGGCAATCAGCCCCAGCATTTT
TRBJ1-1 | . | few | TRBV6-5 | CASSPRLLNTEAFF | TGTGCCAGCAGTCCCAGGCTTTTGAACACTGAAGCTTTCTTT
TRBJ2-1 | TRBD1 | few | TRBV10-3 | CAIRGTEYNEQFF | TGTGCCATCAGGGGGACAGAATACAATGAGCAGTTCTTC
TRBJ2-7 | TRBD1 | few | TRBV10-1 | CASSEGAGGSSYEQYF | TGCGCCAGCAGTGAGGGGGCAGGGGGCAGCTCCTACGAGCAGTACTTC
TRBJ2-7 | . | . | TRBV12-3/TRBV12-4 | CASRRSGGPGEQYF | TGTGCCAGCAGACGCAGTGGGGGGCCGGGCGAGCAGTACTTC
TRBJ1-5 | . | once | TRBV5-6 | CASSGWSNQPQHF | TGTGCCAGCAGCGGTTGGAGCAATCAGCCCCAGCATTTT
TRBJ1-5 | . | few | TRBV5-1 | CASSPSGGGSNQPQHF | TGCGCCAGCAGCCCCAGTGGTGGAGGAAGCAATCAGCCCCAGCATTTT
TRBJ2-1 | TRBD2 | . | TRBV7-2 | CASSLQVLAGGNEQFF | TGTGCCAGCAGCCTCCAGGTTCTAGCGGGGGGCAATGAGCAGTTCTTC
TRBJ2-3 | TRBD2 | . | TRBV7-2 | CASSLGRGGTTDTQYF | TGTGCCAGCAGCTTGGGGCGGGGGGGAACCACAGATACGCAGTATTTT
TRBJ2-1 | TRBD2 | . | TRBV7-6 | CASSLTSWDEQFF | TGTGCCAGCAGCTTGACTAGCTGGGATGAGCAGTTCTTC
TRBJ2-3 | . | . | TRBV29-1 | CSVAGGQRASDTQYF | TGCAGCGTTGCCGGGGGACAGAGAGCATCCGATACGCAGTATTTT
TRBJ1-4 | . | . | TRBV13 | CASSFGGGKLFF | TGTGCCAGCAGTTTCGGCGGAGGAAAACTGTTTTTT
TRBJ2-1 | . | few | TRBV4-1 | CASSQEVEYEQFF | TGCGCCAGCAGCCAAGAGGTTGAGTATGAGCAGTTCTTC
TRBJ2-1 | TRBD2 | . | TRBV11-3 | CASSLDIVALAGDNEQFF | TGTGCCAGTAGCTTAGATATAGTGGCCCTAGCGGGGGATAATGAGCAGTTCTTC
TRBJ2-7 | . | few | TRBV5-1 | CASSIFGQTYEQYF | TGCGCCAGCAGCATCTTTGGACAGACCTACGAGCAGTACTTC
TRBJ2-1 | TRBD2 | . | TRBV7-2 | CASSPSSGVSSYNEQFF | TGTGCCAGCAGCCCCTCTAGCGGGGTTAGCTCCTACAATGAGCAGTTCTTC
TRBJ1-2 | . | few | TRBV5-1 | CASSLVGPSHGYTF | TGCGCCAGCAGCTTGGTAGGGCCCTCTCATGGCTACACCTTC
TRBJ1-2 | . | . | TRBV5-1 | CASSLVGAPSGGYTF | TGCGCCAGCAGCTTGGTGGGAGCTCCTTCGGGGGGCTACACCTTC
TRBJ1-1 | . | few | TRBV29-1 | CSAQVGGGNTEAFF | TGCAGCGCCCAGGTTGGGGGGGGGAACACTGAAGCTTTCTTT